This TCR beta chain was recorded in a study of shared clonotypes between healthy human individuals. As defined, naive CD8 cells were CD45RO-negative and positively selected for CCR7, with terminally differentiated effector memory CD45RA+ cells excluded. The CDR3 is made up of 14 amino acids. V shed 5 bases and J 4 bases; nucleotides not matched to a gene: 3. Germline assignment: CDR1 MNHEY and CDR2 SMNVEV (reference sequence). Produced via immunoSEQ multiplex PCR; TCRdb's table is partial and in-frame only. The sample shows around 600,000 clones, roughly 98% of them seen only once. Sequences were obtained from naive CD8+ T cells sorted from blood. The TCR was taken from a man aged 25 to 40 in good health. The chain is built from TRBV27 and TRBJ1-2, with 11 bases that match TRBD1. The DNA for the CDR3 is TGTGCCAGCAGTACCGGGACAGGGGGCTATGGCTACACCTTC. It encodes CASSTGTGGYGYTF.